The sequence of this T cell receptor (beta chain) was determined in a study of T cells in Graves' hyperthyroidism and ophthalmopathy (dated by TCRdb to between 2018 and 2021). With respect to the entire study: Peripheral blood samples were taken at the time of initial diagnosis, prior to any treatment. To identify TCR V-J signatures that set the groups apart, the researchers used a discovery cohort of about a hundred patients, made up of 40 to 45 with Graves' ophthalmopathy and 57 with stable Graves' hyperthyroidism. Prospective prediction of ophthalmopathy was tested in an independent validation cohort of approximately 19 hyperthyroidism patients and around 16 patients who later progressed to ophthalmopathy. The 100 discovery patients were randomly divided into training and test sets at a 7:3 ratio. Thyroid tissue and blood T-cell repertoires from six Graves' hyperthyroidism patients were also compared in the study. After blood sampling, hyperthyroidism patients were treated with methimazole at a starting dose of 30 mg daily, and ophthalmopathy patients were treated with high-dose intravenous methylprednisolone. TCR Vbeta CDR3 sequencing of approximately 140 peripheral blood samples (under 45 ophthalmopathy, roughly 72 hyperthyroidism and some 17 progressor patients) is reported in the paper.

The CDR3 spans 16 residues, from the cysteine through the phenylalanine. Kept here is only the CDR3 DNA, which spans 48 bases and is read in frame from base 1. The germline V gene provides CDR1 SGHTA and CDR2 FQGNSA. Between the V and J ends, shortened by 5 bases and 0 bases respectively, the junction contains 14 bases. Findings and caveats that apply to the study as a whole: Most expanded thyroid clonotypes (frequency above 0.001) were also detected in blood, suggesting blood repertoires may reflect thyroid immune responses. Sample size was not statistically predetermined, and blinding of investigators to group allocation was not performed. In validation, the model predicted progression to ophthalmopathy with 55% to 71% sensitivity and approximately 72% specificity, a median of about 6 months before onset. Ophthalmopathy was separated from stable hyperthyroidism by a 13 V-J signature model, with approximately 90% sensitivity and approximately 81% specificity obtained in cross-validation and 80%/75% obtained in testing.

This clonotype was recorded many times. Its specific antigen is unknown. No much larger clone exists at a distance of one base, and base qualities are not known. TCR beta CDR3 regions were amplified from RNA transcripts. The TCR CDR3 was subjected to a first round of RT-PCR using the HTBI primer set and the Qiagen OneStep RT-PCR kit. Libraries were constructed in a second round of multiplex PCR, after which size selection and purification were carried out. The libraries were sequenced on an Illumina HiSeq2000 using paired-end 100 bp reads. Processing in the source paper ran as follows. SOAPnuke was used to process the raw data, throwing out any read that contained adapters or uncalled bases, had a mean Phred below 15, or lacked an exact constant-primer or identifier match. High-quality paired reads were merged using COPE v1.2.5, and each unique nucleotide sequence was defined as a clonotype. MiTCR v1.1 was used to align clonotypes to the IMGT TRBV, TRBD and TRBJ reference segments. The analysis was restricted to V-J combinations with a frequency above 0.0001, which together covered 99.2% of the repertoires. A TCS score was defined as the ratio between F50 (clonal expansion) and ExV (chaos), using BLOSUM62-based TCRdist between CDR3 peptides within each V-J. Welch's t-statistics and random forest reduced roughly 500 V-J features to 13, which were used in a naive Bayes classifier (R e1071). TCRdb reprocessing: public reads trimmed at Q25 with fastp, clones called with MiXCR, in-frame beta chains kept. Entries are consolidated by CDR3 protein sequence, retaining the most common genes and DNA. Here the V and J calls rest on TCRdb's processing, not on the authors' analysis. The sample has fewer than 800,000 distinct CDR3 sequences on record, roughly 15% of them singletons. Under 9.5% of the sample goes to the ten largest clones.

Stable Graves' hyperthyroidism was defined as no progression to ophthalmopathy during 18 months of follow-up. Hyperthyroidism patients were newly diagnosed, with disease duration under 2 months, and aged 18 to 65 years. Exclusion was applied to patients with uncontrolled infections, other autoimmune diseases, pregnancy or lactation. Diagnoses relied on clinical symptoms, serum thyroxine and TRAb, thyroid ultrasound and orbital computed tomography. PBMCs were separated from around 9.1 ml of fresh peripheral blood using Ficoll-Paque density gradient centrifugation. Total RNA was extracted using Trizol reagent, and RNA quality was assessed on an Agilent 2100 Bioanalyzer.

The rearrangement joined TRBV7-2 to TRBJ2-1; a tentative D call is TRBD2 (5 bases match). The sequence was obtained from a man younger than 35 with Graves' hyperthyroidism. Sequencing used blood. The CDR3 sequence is CASSLMTTVSYNEQFF. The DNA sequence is TGTGCCAGCAGCCTGATGACTACTGTCTCCTACAATGAGCAGTTCTTC.